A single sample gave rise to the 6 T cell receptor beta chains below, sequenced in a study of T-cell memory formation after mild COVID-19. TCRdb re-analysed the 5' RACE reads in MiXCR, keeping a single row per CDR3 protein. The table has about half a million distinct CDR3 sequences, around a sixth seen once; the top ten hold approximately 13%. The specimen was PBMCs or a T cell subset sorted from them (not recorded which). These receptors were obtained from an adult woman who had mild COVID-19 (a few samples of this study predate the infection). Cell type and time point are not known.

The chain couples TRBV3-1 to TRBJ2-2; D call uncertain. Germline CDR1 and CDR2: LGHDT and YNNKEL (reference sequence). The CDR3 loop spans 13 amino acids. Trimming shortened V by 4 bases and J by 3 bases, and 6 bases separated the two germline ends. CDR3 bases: TGTGCCAGCAGCCCCGACTACACCGGGGAGCTGTTTTTT. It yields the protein CASSPDYTGELFF.

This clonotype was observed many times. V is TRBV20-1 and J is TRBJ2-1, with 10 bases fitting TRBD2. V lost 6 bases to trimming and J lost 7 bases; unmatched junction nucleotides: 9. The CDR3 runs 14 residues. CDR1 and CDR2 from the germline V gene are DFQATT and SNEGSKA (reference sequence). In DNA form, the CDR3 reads TGCAGTGCCTCCAGTGCTAGCGGGAGAAATGAGCAGTTCTTC. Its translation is CSASSASGRNEQFF.

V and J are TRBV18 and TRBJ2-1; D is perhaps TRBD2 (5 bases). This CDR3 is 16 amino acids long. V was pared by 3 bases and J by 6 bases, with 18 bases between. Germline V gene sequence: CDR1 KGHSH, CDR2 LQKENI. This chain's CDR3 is CASSPPATRASNEQFF. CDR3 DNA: TGTGCCAGCTCACCCCCCGCAACTAGAGCTTCCAATGAGCAGTTCTTC. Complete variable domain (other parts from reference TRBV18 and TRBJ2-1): NAGVMQNPRHLVRRRGQEARLRCSPMKGHSHVYWYRQLPEEGLKFMVYLQKENIIDESGMPKERFSAEFPKEGPSILRIQQVVRGDSAAYFCASSPPATRASNEQFFGPGTRLTVL.

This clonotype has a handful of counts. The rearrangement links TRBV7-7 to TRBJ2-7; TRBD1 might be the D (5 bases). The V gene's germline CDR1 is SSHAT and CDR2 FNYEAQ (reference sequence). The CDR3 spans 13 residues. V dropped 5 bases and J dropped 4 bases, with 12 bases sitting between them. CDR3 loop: CASSRDRRYEQYF. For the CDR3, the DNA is TGTGCCAGCAGCCGCGACAGACGGTACGAGCAGTACTTC.

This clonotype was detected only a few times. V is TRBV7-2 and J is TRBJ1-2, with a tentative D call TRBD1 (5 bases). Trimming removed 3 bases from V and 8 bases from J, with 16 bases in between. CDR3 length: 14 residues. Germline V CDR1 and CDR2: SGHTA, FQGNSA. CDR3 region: CASSFPSRVKGYTF. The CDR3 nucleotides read TGTGCCAGCAGCTTCCCGAGCAGGGTGAAGGGCTACACCTTC.

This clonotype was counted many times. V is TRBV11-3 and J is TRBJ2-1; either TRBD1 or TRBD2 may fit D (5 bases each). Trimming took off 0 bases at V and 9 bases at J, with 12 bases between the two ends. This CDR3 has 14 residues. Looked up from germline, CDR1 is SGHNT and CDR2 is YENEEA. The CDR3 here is CASSLEGPRSEQFF. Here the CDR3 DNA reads TGTGCCAGCAGCTTAGAGGGACCTAGGAGTGAGCAGTTCTTC.